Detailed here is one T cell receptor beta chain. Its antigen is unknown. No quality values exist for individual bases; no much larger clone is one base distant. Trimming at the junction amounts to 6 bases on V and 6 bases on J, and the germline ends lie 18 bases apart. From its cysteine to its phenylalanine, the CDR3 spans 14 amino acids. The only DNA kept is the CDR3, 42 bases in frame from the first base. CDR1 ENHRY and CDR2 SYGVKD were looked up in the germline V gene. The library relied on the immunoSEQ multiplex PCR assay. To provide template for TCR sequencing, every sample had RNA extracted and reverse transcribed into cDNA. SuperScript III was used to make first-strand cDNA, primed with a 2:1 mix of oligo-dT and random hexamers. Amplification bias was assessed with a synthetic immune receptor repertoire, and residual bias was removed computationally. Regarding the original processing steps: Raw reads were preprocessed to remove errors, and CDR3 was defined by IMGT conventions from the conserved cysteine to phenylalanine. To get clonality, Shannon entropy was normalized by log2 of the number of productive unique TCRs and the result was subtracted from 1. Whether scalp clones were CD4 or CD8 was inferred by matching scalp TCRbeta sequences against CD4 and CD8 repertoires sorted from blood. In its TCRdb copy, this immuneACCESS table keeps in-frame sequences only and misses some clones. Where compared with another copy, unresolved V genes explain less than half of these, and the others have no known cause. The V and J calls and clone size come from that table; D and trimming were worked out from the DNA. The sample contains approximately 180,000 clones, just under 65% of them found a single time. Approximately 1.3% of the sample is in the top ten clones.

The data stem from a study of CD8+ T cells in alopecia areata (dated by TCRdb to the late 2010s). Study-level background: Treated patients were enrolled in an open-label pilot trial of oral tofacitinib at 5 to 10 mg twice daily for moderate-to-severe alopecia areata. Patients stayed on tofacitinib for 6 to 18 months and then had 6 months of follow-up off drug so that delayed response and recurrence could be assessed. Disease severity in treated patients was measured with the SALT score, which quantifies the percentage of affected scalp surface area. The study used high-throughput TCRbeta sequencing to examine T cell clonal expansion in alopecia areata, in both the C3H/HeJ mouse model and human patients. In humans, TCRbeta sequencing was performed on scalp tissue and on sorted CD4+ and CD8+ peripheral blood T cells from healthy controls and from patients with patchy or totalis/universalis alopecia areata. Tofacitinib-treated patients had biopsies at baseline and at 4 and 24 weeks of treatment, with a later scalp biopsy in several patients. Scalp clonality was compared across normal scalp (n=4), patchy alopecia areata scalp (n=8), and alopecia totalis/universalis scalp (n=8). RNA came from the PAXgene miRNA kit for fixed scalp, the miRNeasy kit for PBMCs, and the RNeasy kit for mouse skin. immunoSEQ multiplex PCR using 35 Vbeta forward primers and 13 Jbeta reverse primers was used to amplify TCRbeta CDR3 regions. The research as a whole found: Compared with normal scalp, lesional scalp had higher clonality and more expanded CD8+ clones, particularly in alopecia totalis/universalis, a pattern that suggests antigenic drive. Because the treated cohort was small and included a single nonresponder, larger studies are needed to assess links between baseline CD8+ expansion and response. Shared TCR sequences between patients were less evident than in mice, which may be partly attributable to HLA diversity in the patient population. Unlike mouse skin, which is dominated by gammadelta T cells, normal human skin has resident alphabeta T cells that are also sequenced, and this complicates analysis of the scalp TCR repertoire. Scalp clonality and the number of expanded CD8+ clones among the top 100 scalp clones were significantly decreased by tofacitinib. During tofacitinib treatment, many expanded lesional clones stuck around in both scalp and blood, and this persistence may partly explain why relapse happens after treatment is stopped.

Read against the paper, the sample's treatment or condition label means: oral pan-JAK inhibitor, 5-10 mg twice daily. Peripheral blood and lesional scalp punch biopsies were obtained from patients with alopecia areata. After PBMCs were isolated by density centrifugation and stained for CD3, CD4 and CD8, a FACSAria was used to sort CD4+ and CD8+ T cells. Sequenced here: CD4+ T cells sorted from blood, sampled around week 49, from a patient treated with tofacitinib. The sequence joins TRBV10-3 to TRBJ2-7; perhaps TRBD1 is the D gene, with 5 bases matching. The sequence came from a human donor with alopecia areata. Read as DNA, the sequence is TGTGCCATCAGCCCAGACAGCGCGGTCTCCGAGCAGTACTTC. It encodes CAISPDSAVSEQYF.